The entry below describes one T cell receptor (beta chain). Only in-frame clones appear in the TCRdb table, and some are missing; sequencing was by immunoSEQ multiplex PCR. The data contain some 130,000 clones, roughly 90% of them singletons. This entry is derived from a study of T cell responses to AZD1222 COVID-19 vaccine. CDR3 length equals 16 residues. Germline assignment: CDR1 LGHNT and CDR2 FRNRAP. V shed 2 bases, J shed 6 bases, and the junction held 7 bases outside the gene matches. This TCR was sampled from an adult in good health. The J gene is TRBJ2-7, the V gene TRBV12-5; TRBD2 matches 13 bases. This specimen consisted of peripheral blood, obtained on day 0 of AZD1222 vaccination. CDR3 in DNA: TGTGCTAGTGGTTTGCGGACTAGCGGGGGACCCCCCGAGCAGTACTTC. It codes for CASGLRTSGGPPEQYF. Using reference TRBV12-5 and TRBJ2-7 for the parts outside the CDR3, the full variable domain is DARVTQTPRHKVTEMGQEVTMRCQPILGHNTVFWYRQTMMQGLELLAYFRNRAPLDDSGMPKDRFSAEMPDATLATLKIQPSEPRDSAVYFCASGLRTSGGPPEQYFGPGTRLTVT.